The text below deals with one TCR beta chain. Its cognate antigen is unknown. Vbeta (60) and Jbeta (13) primers were used in the PCR. Sequencing used immunoSEQ multiplex PCR; TCRdb keeps in-frame clones, though not all of them. Of roughly 100,000 clones in the sample, about 70% were seen once. This sample was taken from a study of cytomegalovirus exposure and HLA in healthy donors. The germline V and J ends were trimmed by 0 bases and 5 bases, with 17 bases remaining between them. Germline V gene lookup returns CDR1 SGHRS and CDR2 YFSETQ. The CDR3 totals 16 residues. Points from the study as a whole: Specificity for CMV antigens was confirmed in vitro for a few of the CMV-associated chains.

The V and J genes are TRBV5-1 and TRBJ2-5; a weak D match, TRBD1 (5 bases). The sequence was obtained from a man aged 25 to 40 in good health and CMV-seronegative. The sample consisted of PBMCs. The CDR3 DNA reads TGCGCCAGCAGCTTGGGCAGGGCCCCCGAATTGGAGACCCAGTACTTC. It is translated as CASSLGRAPELETQYF.